These 3 T cell receptor beta chains originate from one sample sequenced in a study of circulating CD8 cells and anti-PD-1 response in melanoma. Each library started from around 14 ng of total RNA using the QIAseq Immune Repertoire TCR panel. TCRdb itself ran the reads through MiXCR, one entry per CDR3 protein. The sample gives approximately 1,100 distinct CDR3 sequences, around 7.8% of which show up once; approximately 15% is in the top ten. Live CD3+CD8+TCRalphabeta+ cells were sorted into four subsets by PD-1 and/or TIGIT. Sequenced material: CD8+ T cells from PBMCs, taken at baseline or after one month of anti-PD-1 therapy (not recorded which). These receptor sequences come from a human donor with melanoma.

To note about this clonotype: A junction boundary mismatches the germline segment, possibly from a read error. This chain uses TRBV2 with TRBJ2-1; 14 nucleotides agree with TRBD2. The germline V gene has CDR1 SNHLY and CDR2 FYNNEI. CDR3 length: 17 residues. In nucleotides, the CDR3 is TGTGCCAGCAGGCCGACTAGCGGGAGGGAGCGGGACAATGAGCAGCTCTTC. It codes for CASRPTSGRERDNEQLF.

This clonotype is large (0.1 to 1%) by share. The V call is TRBV2, the J call TRBJ2-5, with 9 positions matching TRBD2. V gave up 6 bases and J gave up 2 bases; unmatched junction bases: 4. The CDR3 is 14 amino acids. The germline V gene encodes CDR1 SNHLY and CDR2 FYNNEI. The CDR3 DNA sequence: TGTGCCAGCAGGCTAGCGGGGACTCAAGAGACCCAGTACTTC. Protein product: CASRLAGTQETQYF.

In its sample, this clonotype is medium-sized. This chain uses TRBV7-2 with TRBJ2-1, with a weak D call TRBD2 (6 bases). This CDR3 has 12 amino acids. Looked up from germline, CDR1 is SGHTA and CDR2 is FQGNSA. Trimming took 5 bases from V and 7 from J, leaving 9 bases between them. The CDR3: CASSPSANEQFF. The CDR3 DNA follows: TGTGCCAGCAGCCCTAGCGCAAATGAGCAGTTCTTC.